This T cell receptor (beta chain) was documented in a study of OX40 agonist ivuxolimab in advanced cancers. Deletions cut 1 base from V and 6 bases from J, with 10 bases between. The germline V gene has CDR1 SGHAT and CDR2 FQNNGV. The CDR3 sequence is 14 residues long. Using immunoSEQ multiplex PCR, the repertoire was profiled, and TCRdb retains in-frame clones only, with some absent. The sample yields about 90,000 clones, approximately 90% seen once. In this sample, this clone turned up once. This TCR came from an adult with an advanced solid tumor such as melanoma, head and neck, liver or kidney cancer. The chain combines TRBV11-2 with TRBJ2-1; a possible D gene is TRBD2 (6 bases). The material sequenced was CD4+ or CD8+ T cells sorted from blood, taken in a trial of the OX40 agonist ivuxolimab. The CDR3 DNA reads as TGTGCCAGCAGCTTAGGTCTAGCGTCCAATGAGCAGTTCTTC. Translated, it gives CASSLGLASNEQFF.